The 21 T cell receptor beta chains below all came from one sample that was sequenced in a study of T cell clonality in common variable immunodeficiency. Measured with immunoSEQ multiplex PCR; TCRdb has only the in-frame clones, and not every one. This sample has about 35,000 clones, each found more than once. Sequencing input: peripheral blood mononuclear cells. These receptors were collected from a person aged 18 to 75 in good health.

This clone was seen many times. The read terminates 3 residues ahead of where the CDR3 ends, so the germline J gene completes it. J is TRBJ2-3 and V is TRBV30; 7 bases match TRBD2. This CDR3 contains 14 residues. J gave up 6 bases and V 0 bases, and 6 bases lay outside the gene matches. CDR1 GTSNPN and CDR2 SVGIG come from the germline V gene (reference sequence). The CDR3 DNA, read in part, is TGTGCCTGGAGTGTCAGCGGGACGGGGGATACG. It yields the protein CAWSVSGTGDT. The CDR3 in full is CAWSVSGTGDTQYF.

This clone was counted at least ten times. The read terminates 3 residues before the CDR3 end, so the remaining end is supplied by the germline J gene. The chain joins TRBV5-1 to TRBJ2-3; perhaps TRBD1 as D (5 bases). The germline V gene has CDR1 SGHRS and CDR2 YFSETQ. The V and J ends lost 3 bases and 2 bases respectively, with 13 bases between them. This CDR3 has 15 residues. The CDR3 sequence is CASSSTGYNTDTQYF. CDR3 bases read: TGCGCCAGCAGCTCAACAGGATATAACACAGATACG. The variable domain in full, with the rest retrieved from reference TRBV5-1 and TRBJ2-3, is KAGVTQTPRYLIKTRGQQVTLSCSPISGHRSVSWYQQTPGQGLQFLFEYFSETQRNKGNFPGRFSGRQFSNSRSEMNVSTLELGDSALYLCASSSTGYNTDTQYFGPGTRLTVL.

This clone was observed many times. The read stops 3 residues short of the end of the CDR3; the missing end is completed from the germline J gene. The chain has TRBV12-3 or TRBV12-4 and TRBJ2-1, with D perhaps TRBD1 (7 bases). V was cut by 2 bases and J by 8 bases, with 13 bases left in between. The CDR3 spans 14 residues. CDR3 bases read: TGTGCCAGCAGTTTAAGTGGCAGGGGGGATGAG. This sequence encodes CASSLSGRGDE. The complete CDR3 protein is CASSLSGRGDEQFF.

The table lists this clone with many counts. The read ends 3 residues shy of where the CDR3 ends; the end is completed using the germline J gene. This chain joins TRBV20-1 and TRBJ2-1; TRBD2 aligns across 10 bases. With 6 bases clipped from V and 5 bases from J, the junction kept 4 bases outside the gene matches. Germline CDR1 is DFQATT and CDR2 is SNEGSKA (reference sequence). The CDR3 sequence is 13 residues long. Incomplete CDR3 DNA: TGCAGTGCAAAGCGGGAGGGAAACAATGAG. Its protein is CSAKREGNNE. The CDR3 reads in full as CSAKREGNNEQFF.

This clone has just a few counts. Read sequence stops 3 residues before the CDR3 end, and the germline J gene provides the missing end. The rearrangement uses TRBV13 and TRBJ1-1; D ambiguous. Germline CDR1 and CDR2: PRHDT and FYEKMQ (reference sequence). V was shortened by 8 bases and J by 6 bases, with 16 bases between the two germline ends. The CDR3 extends over 13 amino acids. The CDR3 sequence is CASGLSEGAEAFF. CDR3 DNA (partial): TGTGCCAGCGGCCTTAGCGAGGGCGCTGAA.

In this sample, this clone turned up many times. The DNA read from the CDR3 is TGTGCCTGGACCGCGGGGGGGAAAGAGACC. This gives the protein CAWTAGGKET. The CDR3 in full is CAWTAGGKETQYF. The V gene is TRBV30, the J gene TRBJ2-5, with 9 bases fitting TRBD2. The sequence runs out 3 residues before the end of the CDR3; the remainder is reconstructed from the germline J gene. The CDR3 contains 13 residues. The V and J ends lost 4 bases and 3 bases, in that order; junction bases with no gene match: 3. Germline assignment: CDR1 GTSNPN and CDR2 SVGIG (reference sequence).

This clone was picked up a small number of times. A junction boundary mismatches the germline segment, possibly from a read error. Read data end 3 residues before the CDR3 end; the end is taken from the germline J gene. This sample includes further DNA sequences coding for the same CDR3. This chain links TRBV19 with TRBJ1-3; possible D gene TRBD1, 6 bases. Per the germline V gene, CDR1 is LNHDA and CDR2 is SQIVND (reference sequence). The length of the CDR3 is 16 residues. CDR3 sequence reads: CASSKRTEASGNTIYF. The covered CDR3 bases are TGTGCCAGTAGTAAGAGGACAGAAGCTTCTGGAAACACT. Complete variable domain (other parts from reference TRBV19 and TRBJ1-3): DGGITQSPKYLFRKEGQNVTLSCEQNLNHDAMYWYRQDPGQGLRLIYYSQIVNDFQKGDIAEGYSVSREKKESFPLTVTSAQKNPTAFYLCASSKRTEASGNTIYFGEGSWLTVV.

The sample holds many counts of this clone. The read stops 3 residues short of the end of the CDR3; the missing end is completed from the germline J gene. The rearrangement uses TRBV5-4 and TRBJ2-5; 13 bases map to TRBD2. This CDR3 is built from 16 residues. The germline V gene has CDR1 SGHNT and CDR2 YYREEE (reference sequence). Germline trimming cut 2 bases from V and 5 bases from J; bases unmatched to any gene: 6. The CDR3 region is CASSLGLAGEGETQYF. CDR3 DNA (partial): TGTGCCAGCAGCTTAGGACTAGCGGGAGAAGGGGAGACC.

This clone was picked up many times. The read stops 3 residues short of the end of the CDR3; the missing end is completed from the germline J gene. The chain couples TRBV6-1 to TRBJ1-2; 9 bases line up with TRBD1. Germline-derived CDR1 and CDR2 are MNHNS and SASEGT. Trimming took 4 bases from V and 2 from J; bases not matched to a gene: 2. CDR3 length equals 14 residues. The sequenced part of the CDR3 DNA is TGTGCCAGCAGTGGACAGGGGGTCAACTATGGC. Protein: CASSGQGVNYG. The whole CDR3 sequence reads CASSGQGVNYGYTF.

This clone was recorded many times. The sequence runs out 3 residues before the end of the CDR3; the remainder is reconstructed from the germline J gene. V is TRBV14 and J is TRBJ1-2; D possibly corresponds to TRBD1 (5 bases). The CDR3 extends over 13 amino acids. V gave up 4 bases and J gave up 6 bases, with 12 bases separating them. Germline assignment: CDR1 SGHDN and CDR2 FVKESK. The part of the CDR3 DNA that was read is TGTGCCAGCAGCCCCAGGGAACGCGATGGC. Amino acid sequence: CASSPRERDG. The whole CDR3 sequence reads CASSPRERDGYTF.

There are many counts of this clone. Read sequence stops 3 residues before the CDR3 end, and the germline J gene provides the missing end. The chain employs TRBV29-1 and TRBJ2-3; D not certain. Germline assignment: CDR1 SQVTM and CDR2 ANQGSEA. The V gene lost 3 bases and the J gene lost 3 bases, with 7 bases spanning the gap. The CDR3 extends over 12 amino acids. CDR3 bases read: TGCAGCGTTGATAGCTGGACAGATACG. Amino acids: CSVDSWTDT. The entire CDR3 protein is CSVDSWTDTQYF.

This clone was detected ten times or more. From the germline J gene comes the end of the CDR3, since the read stops 3 residues before it. The chain has TRBV5-3 and TRBJ1-4; possibly TRBD1 for D (6 bases). TRBV5-3 is an ORF for which the function is uncertain. The CDR3 covers 18 residues. The V end was cut by 4 bases, the J end by 8 bases, with 27 bases between. CDR3 DNA (partial): TGTGCCAGAAGCACTACCAACTCACAGGGAAGAATAGGAGAAAAA. Residues: CARSTTNSQGRIGEK. The full-length CDR3 reads as CARSTTNSQGRIGEKLFF.

Ten or more counts support this clone. The read finishes 3 residues shy of the CDR3 end, and the germline J gene is used to complete it. The chain combines TRBV29-1 with TRBJ2-5, with TRBD2 matching 11 bases. The CDR3 has 15 residues. From germline, CDR1 is SQVTM and CDR2 ANQGSEA. Losses at the gene ends were 6 bases for V and 3 bases for J; bases not matched to a gene: 9. CDR3 DNA (partial): TGCAGCGTGCACTTATCGGGACTAGCGGAAGAGACC. Amino acid sequence: CSVHLSGLAEET. The entire CDR3 protein is CSVHLSGLAEETQYF.

This clone occurred many times. The read ends 3 residues before the CDR3 terminus; that terminus is restored from the germline J gene. The chain couples TRBV20-1 to TRBJ2-2; 8 bases are shared with TRBD2. This CDR3 is built from 16 residues. Germline V gene sequence: CDR1 DFQATT, CDR2 SNEGSKA (reference sequence). Partial CDR3 DNA: TGCAGTGCTAGTGACACGGGGGGGGGATGGGGTGAAAAG. It specifies CSASDTGGGWGEK. Given in full, the CDR3 is CSASDTGGGWGEKLFF.

This clone was counted ten times or more. The read gets to within 3 residues of the CDR3 end, and the germline J gene fills in the rest. This chain uses TRBV5-6 with TRBJ1-2, with 9 bases lining up with TRBD1. Trimming cost V 0 bases and J 2 bases; bases outside gene matches: 2. The germline gives CDR1 SGHDT, CDR2 YYEEEE. CDR3 length: 15 residues. The CDR3 DNA, read in part, is TGTGCCAGCAGCTTGGTCGGGACAGGGAACTATGGC. It translates to CASSLVGTGNYG. Given in full, the CDR3 is CASSLVGTGNYGYTF.

With regard to this clone: Coverage ceases 3 residues before the CDR3 finishes, and the germline J gene fills in the end. The rearrangement joins TRBV7-9 to TRBJ2-2; 7 bases are shared with TRBD1. The CDR3 contains 15 residues. The germline V gene encodes CDR1 SEHNR and CDR2 FQNEAQ (reference sequence). CDR3 bases read: TGTGCCAGCAGCTTAACAGGGGCTGGGGCCAACGTG. Translating it yields CASSLTGAGANV. From start to end, the CDR3 is CASSLTGAGANVLFF.

This clone has ten or more counts. With the read ending 3 residues before the CDR3 end, the germline J gene is used to fill in that end. V gene TRBV11-3 combines with J gene TRBJ1-6, with 7 bases fitting TRBD1. V shed 2 bases and J 9 bases; nucleotides not matched to a gene: 4. CDR3 length: 14 amino acids. Germline V CDR1 and CDR2: SGHNT, YENEEA. CDR3 bases read: TGTGCCAGCAGCTTACGACAGGGTACTTCACCC. Translation gives CASSLRQGTSP. The whole CDR3 reads CASSLRQGTSPLHF.

This clone occurred a few times. The read finishes 3 residues shy of the CDR3 end, and the germline J gene is used to complete it. This rearrangement joins TRBV7-3 to TRBJ2-3, with 7 bases aligning to TRBD2. Germline CDR1 reads SGHTA; CDR2 reads FQGTGA. The CDR3 runs 15 residues. CDR3 in amino acids: CASSFGRGPQETQYF. CDR3 DNA (partial): TGTGCCAGCAGCTTTGGGAGGGGCCCCCAAGAGACG.

This clone was counted at least ten times. Sequencing ends 3 residues short of the CDR3 end; the germline J gene provides the rest. V gene TRBV6-4 combines with J gene TRBJ1-2, with 10 positions matching TRBD1. The germline gives CDR1 MRHNA, CDR2 SNTAGT. The CDR3 totals 14 residues. Trimming took 8 bases from V and 3 from J; bases not matched to a gene: 6. Incomplete CDR3 DNA: TGTGCCAGCGCGGCGACAGGGGGCTACTATGGC. It translates to CASAATGGYYG. The full CDR3 is CASAATGGYYGYTF.

In this sample, this clone turned up many times. The CDR3 end lies 3 residues beyond the end of the read and is filled in from the germline J gene. The rearrangement uses TRBV29-1 and TRBJ1-2; 7 bases agree with TRBD1. Trimming removed 4 bases from V and 0 bases from J; junction bases left unmatched: 2. Germline V gene lookup returns CDR1 SQVTM and CDR2 ANQGSEA. The CDR3 runs to 13 residues. CDR3 residues: CSVGDSSNYGYTF. The CDR3 DNA, read in part, is TGCAGCGTTGGGGACAGTTCTAACTATGGC.

This clone showed up many times. The read ends 3 residues early relative to the CDR3; the germline J gene fills the gap. The rearrangement uses TRBV28 and TRBJ2-7; D ambiguous. With 2 bases removed from V and 4 bases from J, the gap between germline ends came to 3 bases. This CDR3 contains 11 residues. CDR1 and CDR2 from the germline V gene are MDHEN and SYDVKM. CDR3 residues: CASSLQYEQYF. CDR3 bases read: TGTGCCAGCAGTTTACAATACGAG.